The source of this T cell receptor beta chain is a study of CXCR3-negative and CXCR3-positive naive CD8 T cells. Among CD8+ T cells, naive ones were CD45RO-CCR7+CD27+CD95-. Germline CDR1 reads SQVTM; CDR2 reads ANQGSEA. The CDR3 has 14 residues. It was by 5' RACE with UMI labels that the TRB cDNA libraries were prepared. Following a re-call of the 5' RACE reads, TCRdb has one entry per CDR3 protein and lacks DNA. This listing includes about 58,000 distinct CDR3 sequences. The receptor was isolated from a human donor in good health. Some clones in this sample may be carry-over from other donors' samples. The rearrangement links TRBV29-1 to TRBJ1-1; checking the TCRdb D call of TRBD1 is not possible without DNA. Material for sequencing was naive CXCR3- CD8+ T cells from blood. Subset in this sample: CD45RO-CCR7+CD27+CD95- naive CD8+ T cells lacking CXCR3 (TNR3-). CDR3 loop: CSVLKGGENTEAFF. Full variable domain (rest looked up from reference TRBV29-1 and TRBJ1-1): SAVISQKPSRDICQRGTSLTIQCQVDSQVTMMFWYRQQPGQSLTLIATANQGSEATYESGFVIDKFPISRPNLTFSTLTVSNMSPEDSSIYLCSVLKGGENTEAFFGQGTRLTVV.